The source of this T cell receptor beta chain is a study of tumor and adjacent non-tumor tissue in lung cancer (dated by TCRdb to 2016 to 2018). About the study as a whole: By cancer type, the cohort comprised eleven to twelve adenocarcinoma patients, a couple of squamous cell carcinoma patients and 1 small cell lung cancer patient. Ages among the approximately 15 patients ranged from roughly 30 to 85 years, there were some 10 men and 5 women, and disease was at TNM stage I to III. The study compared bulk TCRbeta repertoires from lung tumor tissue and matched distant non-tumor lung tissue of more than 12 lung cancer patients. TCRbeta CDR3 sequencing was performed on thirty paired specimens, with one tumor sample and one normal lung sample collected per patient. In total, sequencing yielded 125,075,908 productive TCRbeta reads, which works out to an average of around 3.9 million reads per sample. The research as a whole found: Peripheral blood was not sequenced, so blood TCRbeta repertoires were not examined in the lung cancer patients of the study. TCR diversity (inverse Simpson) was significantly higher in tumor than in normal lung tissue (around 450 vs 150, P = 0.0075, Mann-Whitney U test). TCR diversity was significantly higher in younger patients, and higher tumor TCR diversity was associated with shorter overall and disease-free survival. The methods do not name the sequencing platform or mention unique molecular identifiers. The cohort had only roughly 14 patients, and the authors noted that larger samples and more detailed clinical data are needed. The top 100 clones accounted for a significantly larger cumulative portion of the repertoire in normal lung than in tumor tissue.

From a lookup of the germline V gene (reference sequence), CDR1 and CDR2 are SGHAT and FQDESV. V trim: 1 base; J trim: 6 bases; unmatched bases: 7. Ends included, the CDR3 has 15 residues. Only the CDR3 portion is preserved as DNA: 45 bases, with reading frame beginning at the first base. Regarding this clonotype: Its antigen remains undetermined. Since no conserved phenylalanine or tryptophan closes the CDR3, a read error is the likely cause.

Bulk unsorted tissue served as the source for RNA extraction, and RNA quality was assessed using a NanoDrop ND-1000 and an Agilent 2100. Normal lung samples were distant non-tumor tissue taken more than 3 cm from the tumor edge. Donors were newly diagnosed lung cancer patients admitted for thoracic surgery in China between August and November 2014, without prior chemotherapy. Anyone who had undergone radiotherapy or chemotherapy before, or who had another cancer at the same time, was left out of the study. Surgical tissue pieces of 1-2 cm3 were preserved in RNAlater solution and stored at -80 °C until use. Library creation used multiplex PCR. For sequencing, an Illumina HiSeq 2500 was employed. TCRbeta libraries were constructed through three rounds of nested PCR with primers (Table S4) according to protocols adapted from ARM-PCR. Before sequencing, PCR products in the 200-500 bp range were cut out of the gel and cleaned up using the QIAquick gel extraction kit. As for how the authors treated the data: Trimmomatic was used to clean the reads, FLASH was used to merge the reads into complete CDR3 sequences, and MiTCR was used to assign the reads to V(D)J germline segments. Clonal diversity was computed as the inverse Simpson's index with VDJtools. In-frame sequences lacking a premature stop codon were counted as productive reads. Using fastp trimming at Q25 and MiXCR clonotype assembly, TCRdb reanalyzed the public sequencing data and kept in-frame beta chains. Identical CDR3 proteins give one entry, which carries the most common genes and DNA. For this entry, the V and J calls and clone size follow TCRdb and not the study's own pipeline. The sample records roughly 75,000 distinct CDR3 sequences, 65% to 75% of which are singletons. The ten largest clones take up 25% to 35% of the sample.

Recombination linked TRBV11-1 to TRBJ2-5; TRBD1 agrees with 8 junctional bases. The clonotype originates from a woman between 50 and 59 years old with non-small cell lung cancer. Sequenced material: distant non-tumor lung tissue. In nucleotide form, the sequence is TGTGCCAGCAGCTTAGTGGCCCAGGGGGCGCAGACCCAGTACTTG. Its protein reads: CASSLVAQGAQTQYL.